The TCR beta chain described here comes from a study of cytomegalovirus exposure and HLA in healthy donors. Study-level results: For presence/absence analyses, sequencing depth was assumed to be roughly uniform across donors.

There are 14 residues in the CDR3. V lost 6 bases, J lost 6 bases, and 17 bases lay in between. Germline V gene sequence: CDR1 ENHRY, CDR2 SYGVKD. 60 Vbeta and 13 Jbeta primers were used in PCR. Produced via immunoSEQ multiplex PCR; TCRdb's table is partial and in-frame only. The table records 150,000 to 200,000 clones, 60% to 80% of them present only once. About this clone: Its matching antigen is unknown.

The TCR was taken from a man aged 25 to 40 in good health and CMV-seropositive. The sequenced sample was PBMCs. V gene TRBV10-3 combines with J gene TRBJ1-1; tentative D call: TRBD1 (5 bases). The CDR3 nucleotides are TGTGCCATCAGGGCGGGACCCGGGATGGCTGAAGCTTTCTTT. It yields the protein CAIRAGPGMAEAFF.